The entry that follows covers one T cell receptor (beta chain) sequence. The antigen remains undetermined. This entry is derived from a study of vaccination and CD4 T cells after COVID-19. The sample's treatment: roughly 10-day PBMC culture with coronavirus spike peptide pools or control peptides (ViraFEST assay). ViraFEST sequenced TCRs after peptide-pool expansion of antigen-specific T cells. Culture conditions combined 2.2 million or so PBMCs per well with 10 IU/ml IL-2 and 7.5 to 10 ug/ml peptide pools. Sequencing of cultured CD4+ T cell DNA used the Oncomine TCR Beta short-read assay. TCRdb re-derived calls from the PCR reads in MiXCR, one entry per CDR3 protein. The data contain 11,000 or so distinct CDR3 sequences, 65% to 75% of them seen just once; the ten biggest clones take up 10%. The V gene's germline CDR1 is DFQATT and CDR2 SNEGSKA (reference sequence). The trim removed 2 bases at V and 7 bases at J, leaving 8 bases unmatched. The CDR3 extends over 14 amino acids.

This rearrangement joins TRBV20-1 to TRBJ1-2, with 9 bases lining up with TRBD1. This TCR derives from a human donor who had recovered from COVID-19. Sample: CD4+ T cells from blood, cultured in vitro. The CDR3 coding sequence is TGCAGTGCTAGACCCCGGGACAGGGCCCCTGGCTACACCTTC. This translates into CSARPRDRAPGYTF.